Listed here are 13 T cell receptor beta chains from one sample, sequenced in a study of shared clonotypes between healthy human individuals. Sequencing was performed with immunoSEQ multiplex PCR; in TCRdb, only in-frame clones are kept and a portion is missing. The sample yields a few hundred thousand clones, 90% to 98% seen once. Sequences were obtained from memory CD8+ T cells sorted from blood. The subset was: CD45RO+ cells pooled with CCR7-negative TemRA cells. The receptors originated from a man younger than 45 in good health.

This chain links TRBV28 with TRBJ2-7; 7 nucleotides line up with TRBD1. The V segment lost 3 bases and the J segment 0 bases; nucleotides outside the gene matches: 11. The germline V gene encodes CDR1 MDHEN and CDR2 SYDVKM. This CDR3 region has 17 residues. CDR3 bases: TGTGCCAGCAGTTTCCCGTTGACAGGGTCGGTCTCCTACGAGCAGTACTTC. Its protein is CASSFPLTGSVSYEQYF.

This clone was seen a handful of times. This chain uses TRBV29-1 with TRBJ1-1; 8 bases are a match to TRBD1. This CDR3 contains 13 residues. Germline V gene sequence: CDR1 SQVTM, CDR2 ANQGSEA. V trimming: 6 bases; J trimming: 4 bases; junction bases outside the gene matches: 7. The CDR3 reads CSVPTGVGTEAFF. The CDR3 DNA follows: TGCAGCGTCCCGACAGGGGTGGGCACTGAAGCTTTCTTT.

The rearrangement joins TRBV15 to TRBJ1-4; D possibly corresponds to TRBD1 (5 bases). Trimming shortened V by 1 base and J by 6 bases, and 12 bases separated the two germline ends. This CDR3 comprises 15 residues. Germline loops: CDR1 LNHNV, CDR2 YYDKDF (reference sequence). In DNA, the CDR3 is TGTGCCACCAGCAGAGGATCCGGGACGGATGAAAAACTGTTTTTT. Encoded protein: CATSRGSGTDEKLFF. Variable domain in full (rest from reference TRBV15 and TRBJ1-4): DAMVIQNPRYQVTQFGKPVTLSCSQTLNHNVMYWYQQKSSQAPKLLFHYYDKDFNNEADTPDNFQSRRPNTSFCFLDIRSPGLGDTAMYLCATSRGSGTDEKLFFGSGTQLSVL.

V is TRBV6-5 and J is TRBJ1-4; D is ambiguous. V was clipped by 6 bases and J by 7 bases, with 18 bases between them. CDR3 length: 15 amino acids. CDR1 and CDR2 from the germline V gene are MNHEY and SVGAGI. The CDR3 nucleotides are TGTGCCAGCAGGGAGTGGAACCGCCAGAGTGAAAAACTGTTTTTT. Translated: CASREWNRQSEKLFF.

The rearrangement joins TRBV7-6 to TRBJ2-3, with D unresolved. With 4 bases removed from V and 6 bases from J, the gap between germline ends came to 8 bases. This CDR3 contains 12 residues. Germline CDR1 is SGHVS and CDR2 is FNYEAQ. The CDR3 DNA reads as TGTGCCAGCAGCTCGTTTCGGGATACGCAGTATTTT. As protein: CASSSFRDTQYF.

The CDR3 region is CASSLADTEAFF. The DNA for the CDR3 is TGTGCCAGCAGTTTGGCAGACACTGAAGCTTTCTTT. This chain connects TRBV28 to TRBJ1-1; D uncertain. V was pared by 3 bases and J by 3 bases, with 5 bases between. From germline, CDR1 is MDHEN and CDR2 SYDVKM. The CDR3 has 12 residues.

This chain uses TRBV7-6 with TRBJ2-7; 7 positions match TRBD1. After removal of 2 bases from V and 5 bases from J, the junction contained 9 bases not matched to a gene. Looked up from germline, CDR1 is SGHVS and CDR2 is FNYEAQ. The CDR3 contains 15 residues. DNA of the CDR3: TGTGCCAGCAGCTTAACCCCGACAGGGATCGACGAGCAGTACTTC. Translating gives CASSLTPTGIDEQYF.

The V call is TRBV10-3, the J call TRBJ2-7; D remains unclear. The CDR3 has 11 amino acids. The V end lost 8 bases, the J end lost 2 bases, and 7 bases lay between the germline ends. CDR1 and CDR2 from the germline V gene are ENHRY and SYGVKD. DNA of the CDR3: TGTGCCATCGGGCACACCTACGAGCAGTACTTC. Its translation: CAIGHTYEQYF.

The rearrangement joins TRBV5-1 to TRBJ1-5; 7 bases align to TRBD1. Germline CDR1 and CDR2: SGHRS and YFSETQ. The V segment lost 2 bases and the J segment 2 bases; nucleotides outside the gene matches: 1. CDR3 length: 14 residues. CDR3 bases: TGCGCCAGCAGCTTCGGGACAGGCAATCAGCCCCAGCATTTT. It yields the protein CASSFGTGNQPQHF.

This clone was picked up one time. The rearrangement uses TRBV29-1 and TRBJ2-7; D remains ambiguous. Between the trimmed V and J ends, which lost 7 bases and 0 bases, there was a span of 16 bases. Germline CDR1 SQVTM, CDR2 ANQGSEA. The CDR3 has 14 residues. The CDR3 bases are TGCAGCGCTTCAACCGACTCCAGCTCCTACGAGCAGTACTTC. The encoded protein is CSASTDSSSYEQYF.

V usage is TRBV29-1 and J usage is TRBJ2-1; 8 positions agree with TRBD2. CDR1 is SQVTM and CDR2 is ANQGSEA in the germline V gene. V shed 5 bases, J shed 4 bases, and the junction held 4 bases outside the gene matches. This CDR3 contains 13 residues. The CDR3, as DNA: TGCAGCGTTTGGACGGGAGGGTACAATGAGCAGTTCTTC. Protein sequence: CSVWTGGYNEQFF.

Details on this clone: The same CDR3 arises from other DNA sequences in this sample as well. V and J are TRBV6-5 and TRBJ2-2; possible D gene TRBD1, 6 bases. Germline V gene data show CDR1 as MNHEY and CDR2 as SVGAGI. V was pared by 3 bases and J by 0 bases, with 8 bases between. The CDR3 loop spans 15 amino acids. This chain's CDR3 is CASSYGTTNTGELFF. The CDR3 nucleotides are TGTGCCAGCAGTTATGGGACAACGAACACCGGGGAGCTGTTTTTT.

The chain has TRBV7-9 and TRBJ2-7, with D hard to call. Germline CDR1 and CDR2: SEHNR and FQNEAQ (reference sequence). The CDR3 is 13 amino acids. Between the trimmed V and J ends, which lost 1 base and 3 bases, there was a span of 7 bases. In DNA, the CDR3 is TGTGCCAGCAGCTTAGAAGTGGGCTACGAGCAGTACTTC. Protein: CASSLEVGYEQYF.